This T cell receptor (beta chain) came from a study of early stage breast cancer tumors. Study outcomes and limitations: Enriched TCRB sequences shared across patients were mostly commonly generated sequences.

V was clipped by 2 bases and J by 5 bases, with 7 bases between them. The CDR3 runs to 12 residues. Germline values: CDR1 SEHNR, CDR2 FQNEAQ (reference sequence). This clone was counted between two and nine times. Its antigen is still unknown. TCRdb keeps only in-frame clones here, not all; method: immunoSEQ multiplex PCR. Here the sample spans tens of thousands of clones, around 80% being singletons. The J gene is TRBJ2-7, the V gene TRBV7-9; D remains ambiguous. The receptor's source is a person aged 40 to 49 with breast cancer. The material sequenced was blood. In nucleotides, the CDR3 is TGTGCCAGCAGCTTACTGGCGAACGAGCAGTACTTC. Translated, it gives CASSLLANEQYF.